Following are 6 T cell receptor beta chains from one sample sequenced in a study of cytomegalovirus exposure and HLA in healthy donors. The PCR used 60 Vbeta and 13 Jbeta primers. Repertoires were generated with immunoSEQ multiplex PCR, while TCRdb's copy carries only in-frame clones and drops some. The sample yields about 100,000 clones, approximately 72% seen once. Specimen: PBMCs. All receptors derive from a woman aged 70-85 years in good health and CMV-seropositive.

This clone showed up just a few times. V gene TRBV28 combines with J gene TRBJ1-2; tentatively, D is TRBD1 (5 bases). CDR1 is MDHEN, CDR2 SYDVKM, per germline. There are 15 residues in the CDR3. V lost 1 base and J lost 5, with 14 bases in between. Here the CDR3 DNA reads TGTGCCAGCAGTTTATCGACAGCAGAATCTTATGGCTACACCTTC. Encoded protein: CASSLSTAESYGYTF.

The chain recombines TRBV18 with TRBJ2-5; 7 bases are shared with TRBD1. Germline V gene data show CDR1 as KGHSH and CDR2 as LQKENI. The V segment lost 6 bases and the J segment 1 base; nucleotides outside the gene matches: 5. The CDR3 is 14 amino acids. CDR3 sequence reads: CASSNRDSQETQYF. In DNA, the CDR3 is TGTGCCAGCTCCAACAGGGACAGCCAAGAGACCCAGTACTTC.

The chain links TRBV14 to TRBJ2-7; perhaps TRBD1 as D (5 bases). The germline V gene encodes CDR1 SGHDN and CDR2 FVKESK. The CDR3 length is 13 residues. V was trimmed by 2 bases and J by 3 bases, leaving 8 bases between them. The CDR3 region is CASSQMGLYEQYF. CDR3 sequence (DNA): TGTGCCAGCAGCCAAATGGGGCTCTACGAGCAGTACTTC.

The V and J genes are TRBV5-1 and TRBJ2-5; perhaps TRBD1 as D (6 bases). CDR1 SGHRS and CDR2 YFSETQ come from the germline V gene. The CDR3 contains 15 residues. The ends were cut back, 4 bases at V and 4 bases at J, with 17 bases in the middle. The CDR3 reads CASSLGALDGETQYF. The CDR3 nucleotides are TGCGCCAGCAGCCTGGGGGCTTTGGATGGAGAGACCCAGTACTTC. Supplemented by reference TRBV5-1 and TRBJ2-5, the full variable domain reads KAGVTQTPRYLIKTRGQQVTLSCSPISGHRSVSWYQQTPGQGLQFLFEYFSETQRNKGNFPGRFSGRQFSNSRSEMNVSTLELGDSALYLCASSLGALDGETQYFGPGTRLLVL.

V is TRBV2 and J is TRBJ1-3, with 7 bases lining up with TRBD1. In germline, CDR1 is SNHLY, CDR2 FYNNEI. CDR3 length: 13 residues. Losses at the gene ends were 8 bases for V and 0 bases for J; bases not matched to a gene: 1. CDR3 DNA sequence: TGTGCCAGCGGGACAGTCTCTGGAAACACCATATATTTT. Its protein is CASGTVSGNTIYF. Together with reference TRBV2 and TRBJ1-3, the CDR3 gives the full variable domain: EPEVTQTPSHQVTQMGQEVILRCVPISNHLYFYWYRQILGQKVEFLVSFYNNEISEKSEIFDDQFSVERPDGSNFTLKIRSTKLEDSAMYFCASGTVSGNTIYFGEGSWLTVV.

The chain joins TRBV27 to TRBJ1-6, with 9 bases identical to TRBD1. From germline, CDR1 is MNHEY and CDR2 SMNVEV (reference sequence). J gave up 8 bases and V 2 bases, and 10 bases lay outside the gene matches. The CDR3 is made up of 17 amino acids. The CDR3 bases are TGTGCCAGCAGTTTACGGGACAGGGCCCGTCCATATTCACCCCTCCACTTT. The encoded protein is CASSLRDRARPYSPLHF.